These 15 T cell receptor beta chains were sequenced from one sample in a study. TCRdb reprocessed the 5' RACE reads via MiXCR and lists one record per CDR3 protein. Of some 8,700 distinct CDR3 sequences in the sample, about a sixth were seen once. Sequencing was carried out using memory CD4+ T cells sorted from blood. Subset noted: memory CD4+ T cells, CD4+CD45RO+CD25-. The receptors were sampled from a female donor with breast cancer.

By share, this clonotype ranks as medium-sized. The genes are TRBV5-1 and TRBJ2-3; D possibly corresponds to TRBD2 (7 bases). Germline CDR1 is SGHRS and CDR2 is YFSETQ. Trimming took off 3 bases at V and 5 bases at J, with 10 bases between the two ends. This CDR3 is 13 amino acids long. CDR3 residues: CASSSGGKDTQYF. CDR3 DNA sequence: TGCGCCAGCAGCTCGGGGGGCAAAGATACGCAGTATTTT.

By frequency in the sample, this clonotype is medium-sized. The J gene is TRBJ2-3, the V gene TRBV7-2, with D perhaps matching TRBD2 (6 bases). Trimming stripped 4 bases from V and 4 bases from J, with 9 bases between. The CDR3 consists of 13 residues. Germline values: CDR1 SGHTA, CDR2 FQGNSA. CDR3 bases: TGTGCCAGCAGCTCCGCGGGGCCAGATACGCAGTATTTT. This translates into CASSSAGPDTQYF. Looking up the rest from reference TRBV7-2 and TRBJ2-3 gives the full variable domain: GAGVSQSPSNKVTEKGKDVELRCDPISGHTALYWYRQSLGQGLEFLIYFQGNSAPDKSGLPSDRFSAERTGGSVSTLTIQRTQQEDSAVYLCASSSAGPDTQYFGPGTRLTVL.

Regarding this clonotype: A much larger clone differs from this one at a single base, so this may be a read error. The V and J genes are TRBV7-2 and TRBJ1-1; unclear D gene. CDR3 length: 13 residues. Germline V gives CDR1 SGHTA, CDR2 FQGNSA. As DNA, the CDR3 is TGTGCCAGCAGCTCCCATTTATTGACTGAAGCTGTCTTT. This sequence encodes CASSSHLLTEAVF. Using reference TRBV7-2 and TRBJ1-1 for the parts outside the CDR3, the full variable domain is GAGVSQSPSNKVTEKGKDVELRCDPISGHTALYWYRQSLGQGLEFLIYFQGNSAPDKSGLPSDRFSAERTGGSVSTLTIQRTQQEDSAVYLCASSSHLLTEAVFGQGTRLTVV.

This clonotype was recorded at least ten times. The chain joins TRBV9 to TRBJ1-5; D gene unclear. V was pared by 1 base and J by 2 bases, with 10 bases between. Germline V gives CDR1 SGDLS, CDR2 YYNGEE. The CDR3 consists of 15 residues. CDR3 DNA sequence: TGTGCCAGCAGCGTAAACGGTCTTGGCAATCAGCCCCAGCATTTT. This gives the protein CASSVNGLGNQPQHF.

Of note for this clonotype: Possible read error: a much larger clone is one base away. The rearrangement links TRBV7-3 to TRBJ2-2; possibly TRBD2 for D (5 bases). The germline V gene has CDR1 SGHTA and CDR2 FQGTGA. The CDR3 contains 13 residues. This CDR3 reads CASSFQNTGELVF. The CDR3 DNA reads TGTGCCAGCAGCTTTCAGAACACCGGGGAGCTGGTTTTT.

On this clonotype itself: This sequence may be a read error, since a much larger clone differs from it by one base. V and J are TRBV6-2 or TRBV6-3 and TRBJ2-1, with 11 bases lining up with TRBD2. Germline lookup yields CDR1 MNHEY and CDR2 SVGEGT. V lost 7 bases and J lost 7; bases outside the gene matches: 9. The CDR3 covers 15 residues. The DNA of the CDR3 is TGTGCCAGCATTTCACCGGGGACTAGCGGTAATGAGCAGTTCTTC. Protein: CASISPGTSGNEQFF.

This clonotype was counted only a few times. A junction end diverges from the germline sequence, so it may reflect a read error. The chain uses TRBV7-9 and TRBJ2-2; D is perhaps TRBD2 (6 bases). This CDR3 is 13 amino acids long. Looked up from germline, CDR1 is SEHNR and CDR2 is FQNEAQ (reference sequence). CDR3 sequence (DNA): TGTGCCAGCAGCTCCCAGGGAACCGGGGGGCTGTTTTTT. Amino acid sequence: CASSSQGTGGLFF.

This clonotype was observed at least ten times. The chain employs TRBV2 and TRBJ2-1, with 9 bases fitting TRBD1. In germline, CDR1 is SNHLY, CDR2 FYNNEI. V was pared by 5 bases and J by 4 bases, with 6 bases of the junction left unmatched. The CDR3 spans 15 residues. The CDR3 nucleotides read TGTGCCAGCAGTCCTGACAGGGGGGGATACAATGAGCAGTTCTTC. This sequence encodes CASSPDRGGYNEQFF.

This clonotype is classed as medium-sized. This CDR3 reads CASRKPTGRAFF. CDR3 nucleotides: TGTGCCAGCAGAAAACCCACTGGAAGGGCTTTCTTT. The chain links TRBV27 to TRBJ1-1; D call uncertain. The CDR3 contains 12 residues. The V gene lost 6 bases and the J gene lost 11 bases, with 16 bases spanning the gap. The germline gives CDR1 MNHEY, CDR2 SMNVEV (reference sequence).

The CDR3 coding sequence is TGTGCCAGCTCACCCCGACAGGGGTACCAAGAGACCCAGTACTTC. Its protein is CASSPRQGYQETQYF. The chain recombines TRBV18 with TRBJ2-5; TRBD1 aligns across 8 bases. This CDR3 region has 15 residues. V trimming: 3 bases; J trimming: 0 bases; junction bases outside the gene matches: 3. Per the germline V gene, CDR1 is KGHSH and CDR2 is LQKENI.

This clonotype showed up many times. The V gene is TRBV2, the J gene TRBJ2-2, with D perhaps given as TRBD1 or TRBD2 (6 bases each). CDR1 SNHLY and CDR2 FYNNEI come from the germline V gene. The CDR3 runs 15 residues. V lost 2 bases and J 4 bases, leaving 11 bases between the germline ends. The CDR3 DNA is TGTGCCAGCAGTGAATCCAGGGGAGGCACCGGGGAGCTGTTTTTT. Its protein is CASSESRGGTGELFF.

CDR3 DNA sequence: TGTGCCAGCAAAACCAGAGCGGGAGTCGAGACAGATACGCAGTATTTT. Its translation: CASKTRAGVETDTQYF. V and J are TRBV2 and TRBJ2-3; 8 nucleotides agree with TRBD2. V shed 7 bases, J shed 3 bases, and the junction held 12 bases outside the gene matches. The germline CDR1 and CDR2 sequences are SNHLY and FYNNEI. This CDR3 has 16 amino acids.

By its share, this clonotype is medium-sized. The chain combines TRBV7-9 with TRBJ2-5, with 10 bases identical to TRBD2. CDR3 size: 15 residues. Germline V gene lookup returns CDR1 SEHNR and CDR2 FQNEAQ (reference sequence). The V gene end was trimmed by 6 bases and the J gene end by 2 bases; junction bases not matched to a gene: 6. CDR3 loop: CASSSGTSAQETQYF. DNA of the CDR3: TGTGCCAGCAGTTCCGGGACTAGCGCTCAAGAGACCCAGTACTTC.

By sample fraction, this clonotype is medium-sized. The chain joins TRBV20-1 to TRBJ2-7, with D unresolved. CDR3 length: 12 amino acids. With 4 bases removed from V and 7 bases from J, the gap between germline ends came to 14 bases. Per germline, CDR1 DFQATT and CDR2 SNEGSKA (reference sequence). The DNA for the CDR3 is TGCAGTGCTACCAGCCCCACGGAAGAGCAGTACTTC. Its translation is CSATSPTEEQYF.

By share, this clonotype counts as medium-sized. One end of the junction is discordant with germline, which a read error may explain. The CDR3 DNA is TGTGCCAGCAGTCAAGACAGGATCTATAGCTACACCTTC. It translates to CASSQDRIYSYTF. This sequence joins TRBV6-5 and TRBJ1-2; D perhaps matches TRBD1 (6 bases). The length of the CDR3 is 13 residues. The germline CDR1 and CDR2 sequences are MNHEY and SVGAGI.